Detailed here is one T cell receptor (beta chain). Its cognate antigen is unknown. The entry originates in a study of graft-versus-host responses after intestinal transplantation. Study summary: Multivisceral, liver-intestinal, or isolated intestinal transplants were received by the recipients.

Repertoires were generated with immunoSEQ multiplex PCR, while TCRdb's copy carries only in-frame clones and drops some. The table has some 100,000 clones, 85% to 95% seen once; the top ten hold around 0.067%. Study results and caveats: Recipient bone marrow held GvH clones, some seen earlier in ileum or blood. Early post-transplant HvG declines tracked with peak circulating GvH clone levels.

The sequencing used unstimulated CD8+ T cells sorted from spleen or lymph node cells, collected before transplant. This receptor was obtained from a human donor who was the organ donor for an intestinal transplant.

Written as DNA, the CDR3 is TGTGCCAGCAGCCCCCTGTGGACACTGAACACCGGGGAGCTGTTTTTT. It yields the protein CASSPLWTLNTGELFF. The rearrangement links TRBV13 to TRBJ2-2; weak D call: TRBD1 (5 bases). CDR1 is PRHDT and CDR2 is FYEKMQ in the germline V gene (reference sequence). CDR3 length: 16 amino acids. Deletions cut 5 bases from V and 1 base from J, with 14 bases between.